These 31 T cell receptor beta chains originate from one sample sequenced in a study of regulatory T cells in long-lasting Graves disease. The time point is: newly diagnosed GD, antithyroid drugs for less than 3 months. Extracted RNA from PBMCs served as the source of the TCR library. iRepertoire HTBI primers and Arm-PCR of CDR3 regions built TCR beta libraries. Via MiXCR, TCRdb re-called the multiplex PCR reads, giving one row per CDR3 protein. The repertoire holds 370,000 or so distinct CDR3 sequences, under 20% seen once, with 20% in the top ten. These records were also assigned to another study, of T cells in Graves' hyperthyroidism and ophthalmopathy.

The sample was peripheral blood mononuclear cells (PBMCs), taken at new diagnosis, from a patient treated with antithyroid drugs. These receptors all stem from a woman between 18 and 29 years old with Graves disease.

This clonotype showed up just a few times. The chain employs TRBV20-1 and TRBJ2-1, with TRBD2 matching 10 bases. The CDR3 length is 15 residues. The V gene end was trimmed by 1 base and the J gene end by 4 bases; junction bases not matched to a gene: 4. Germline V CDR1 and CDR2: DFQATT, SNEGSKA (reference sequence). CDR3 bases: TGCAGTGCTAGAGTAAAGCGGGGGGGGTACAATGAGCAGTTCTTC. Translated, it gives CSARVKRGGYNEQFF.

Many counts were recorded for this clonotype. This chain links TRBV7-9 with TRBJ2-5, with D unclear. Germline values: CDR1 SEHNR, CDR2 FQNEAQ (reference sequence). The CDR3 consists of 14 residues. The ends were cut back, 0 bases at V and 2 bases at J, with 7 bases in the middle. CDR3 in amino acids: CASSLAGAQETQYF. CDR3 bases: TGTGCCAGCAGCTTAGCGGGCGCGCAAGAGACCCAGTACTTC.

This clonotype was counted at least ten times. The chain joins TRBV6-1 to TRBJ2-3, with TRBD2 matching over 12 bases. V trimming: 6 bases; J trimming: 2 bases; junction bases outside the gene matches: 9. This CDR3 is 17 amino acids long. CDR1 and CDR2 (germline): MNHNS, SASEGT. CDR3 sequence (DNA): TGTGCCAGCAGACTAGCGGGGGGTACCCTGGACACAGATACGCAGTATTTT. This gives the protein CASRLAGGTLDTDTQYF.

The chain recombines TRBV19 with TRBJ2-3; TRBD1 aligns across 8 bases. Germline trimming cut 3 bases from V and 11 bases from J; bases unmatched to any gene: 10. The CDR3 spans 14 residues. Germline CDR1 reads LNHDA; CDR2 reads SQIVND (reference sequence). This CDR3 reads CASSIRWDRTGQYF. The CDR3 nucleotides read TGTGCCAGTAGTATTCGCTGGGACAGGACAGGGCAGTATTTT.

The chain joins TRBV19 to TRBJ1-2; 11 bases are a match to TRBD1. The CDR3 runs 15 residues. In germline, CDR1 is LNHDA, CDR2 SQIVND (reference sequence). V was clipped by 5 bases and J by 3 bases; unmatched bases: 5. The CDR3 DNA is TGTGCCAGTAGTGTCGGACAGGGGGCTTACTATGGCTACACCTTC. It codes for CASSVGQGAYYGYTF.

The chain joins TRBV14 to TRBJ1-2; D is uncertain. The germline CDR1 and CDR2 sequences are SGHDN and FVKESK. This CDR3 region has 13 residues. Trimming pared 1 base from V and 7 bases from J, leaving 10 bases between. This CDR3 is CASSQARGSGYTF. The CDR3 DNA follows: TGTGCCAGCAGCCAAGCCCGCGGATCTGGCTACACCTTC.

The chain uses TRBV6-1 and TRBJ2-2; 7 bases align to TRBD1. This CDR3 is 14 amino acids long. V was pared by 1 base and J by 9 bases, with 5 bases of the junction left unmatched. Germline V gene lookup returns CDR1 MNHNS and CDR2 SASEGT. The CDR3 loop is CASSEVGQYRELFF. The CDR3 DNA sequence: TGTGCCAGCAGTGAAGTGGGACAGTACCGGGAGCTGTTTTTT.

This clonotype appeared a few times. The chain joins TRBV19 to TRBJ2-6; D may be TRBD1 (5 bases). With 6 bases removed from V and 2 bases from J, the gap between germline ends came to 8 bases. The CDR3 has 14 amino acids. Germline V gives CDR1 LNHDA, CDR2 SQIVND (reference sequence). This CDR3 reads CASSRTTGANVLTF. CDR3 sequence (DNA): TGTGCCAGTAGCCGGACAACTGGGGCCAACGTCCTGACTTTC.

This clonotype was found many times. The chain is built from TRBV2 and TRBJ2-7; a possible D gene is TRBD1 (5 bases). CDR3 length: 15 residues. The germline V gene encodes CDR1 SNHLY and CDR2 FYNNEI. Trimming left V 4 bases short and J 0 bases short, with 13 bases between. The CDR3 spells CASSGPVDSSYEQYF. CDR3 DNA: TGTGCCAGCAGTGGGCCCGTCGACAGCTCCTACGAGCAGTACTTC.

As concerns this clonotype: This may arise from a read error, as a much more abundant clone is one base away. The chain employs TRBV20-1 and TRBJ2-7, with TRBD2 matching over 12 bases. TRBJ2-1 explains the end of the DNA better; the J call may be wrong. The CDR3 sequence is 15 residues long. CDR1 DFQATT and CDR2 SNEGSKA come from the germline V gene (reference sequence). The CDR3 bases are TGCAGTGCTATACTCGGGACTAGCGGGCCTTACGAGCAGTTCTTC. This translates into CSAILGTSGPYEQFF.

The chain links TRBV27 to TRBJ1-3, with D possibly TRBD1 on 6 matching bases. V lost 5 bases and J lost 0, with 20 bases in between. The length of the CDR3 is 18 residues. Germline CDR1 reads MNHEY; CDR2 reads SMNVEV (reference sequence). For the CDR3, the DNA is TGTGCCAGCAGTCGCCGGTTCGAAGGGGGTAGCTCTGGAAACACCATATATTTT. It encodes CASSRRFEGGSSGNTIYF.

Of note for this clonotype: This likely reflects a read error, since a far larger clone is one base away. This chain links TRBV11-2 with TRBJ2-7; D is unresolved. From germline, CDR1 is SGHAT and CDR2 FQNNGV. This CDR3 has 16 amino acids. V shed 4 bases and J shed 7 bases, with 23 bases lying between them. CDR3 in DNA: TGTGCCAGCAGCTCGGAGTTTGACATAGGCTACAATGAGCAGTACTTC. This gives the protein CASSSEFDIGYNEQYF. Filled out from reference TRBV11-2 and TRBJ2-7, the complete variable domain reads EAGVAQSPRYKIIEKRQSVAFWCNPISGHATLYWYQQILGQGPKLLIQFQNNGVVDDSQLPKDRFSAERLKGVDSTLKIQPAKLEDSAVYLCASSSEFDIGYNEQYFGPGTRLTVT.

Many counts were recorded for this clonotype. The chain carries TRBV3-1 and TRBJ2-1, with a tentative D call TRBD2 (5 bases). CDR1 LGHDT and CDR2 YNNKEL come from the germline V gene (reference sequence). Trimming pared 1 base from V and 6 bases from J, leaving 10 bases between. There are 14 residues in the CDR3. The CDR3 here is CASSQVEGSNEQFF. CDR3 nucleotide sequence: TGTGCCAGCAGCCAAGTTGAGGGTTCCAATGAGCAGTTCTTC.

There are many counts of this clonotype. The CDR3 protein is CASSEVAGPFF. The DNA of the CDR3 is TGTGCCAGCAGTGAGGTGGCAGGCCCGTTCTTC. This chain uses TRBV2 with TRBJ2-1; D gene uncertain. V was cut by 3 bases and J by 15 bases, with 12 bases left in between. Per the germline V gene, CDR1 is SNHLY and CDR2 is FYNNEI. This CDR3 region has 11 residues.

This clonotype was counted between two and nine times. J is TRBJ2-3 and V is TRBV2; TRBD1 aligns across 12 bases. Losses at the gene ends were 5 bases for V and 4 bases for J; bases not matched to a gene: 7. The CDR3 has 16 amino acids. From germline, CDR1 is SNHLY and CDR2 FYNNEI. CDR3 sequence reads: CASSLSGTGGADTQYF. CDR3 DNA: TGTGCCAGCAGTTTGTCCGGGACAGGGGGCGCAGATACGCAGTATTTT.

This clonotype was seen ten or more times. This chain joins TRBV20-1 and TRBJ2-1; 9 nucleotides match TRBD2. CDR1 DFQATT and CDR2 SNEGSKA come from the germline V gene (reference sequence). V shed 0 bases, J shed 7 bases, and the junction held 13 bases outside the gene matches. This CDR3 is built from 17 residues. The CDR3 coding sequence is TGCAGTGCTAGAGATTTCAGGCGGGGGGGCCGTATGAATGAGCAGTTCTTC. Amino acid sequence: CSARDFRRGGRMNEQFF.

Many counts were recorded for this clonotype. The rearrangement joins TRBV30 to TRBJ2-7; TRBD2 matches at 13 bases. The CDR3 covers 14 residues. After removal of 0 bases from V and 6 bases from J, the junction contained 2 bases not matched to a gene. In germline, CDR1 is GTSNPN, CDR2 SVGIG (reference sequence). The CDR3 sequence: CAWSVTSGGGEQYF. CDR3 in DNA: TGTGCCTGGAGTGTCACTAGCGGGGGGGGCGAGCAGTACTTC.

The rearrangement joins TRBV19 to TRBJ2-1; a possible D gene is TRBD2 (5 bases). The CDR3 consists of 11 residues. Looked up from germline, CDR1 is LNHDA and CDR2 is SQIVND (reference sequence). The CDR3 DNA follows: TGTGCTACAGTAAAAGCGGATGAGCAGTTCTTC. Protein product: CATVKADEQFF. The full variable domain, with the rest looked up from reference TRBV19 and TRBJ2-1, is DGGITQSPKYLFRKEGQNVTLSCEQNLNHDAMYWYRQDPGQGLRLIYYSQIVNDFQKGDIAEGYSVSREKKESFPLTVTSAQKNPTAFYLCATVKADEQFFGPGTRLTVL.

V is TRBV6-2 or TRBV6-3 and J is TRBJ1-1, with D unresolved. Germline CDR1 and CDR2: MNHEY and SVGEGT. There are 13 residues in the CDR3. Trimming stripped 7 bases from V and 1 base from J, with 10 bases between. The CDR3: CASTGSPNTEAFF. CDR3 nucleotide sequence: TGTGCCAGCACGGGGTCGCCGAACACTGAAGCTTTCTTT.

This clonotype was observed a few times. The chain links TRBV20-1 to TRBJ2-7, with D perhaps TRBD2 (6 bases). CDR3 size: 15 residues. Germline V CDR1 and CDR2: DFQATT, SNEGSKA (reference sequence). The CDR3 DNA reads as TGCAGGGTGCCCCCCCCCCGGGGGATCAGCTACGAGCAGTACTTC. Its protein product is CRVPPPRGISYEQYF.

Regarding this clonotype: A far bigger clonotype differs at one base, so this is likely a read error. This is likely a read error, given that the CDR3 carries no conserved phenylalanine or tryptophan at its end. This chain connects TRBV20-1 to TRBJ2-5; tentatively, D is TRBD2 (6 bases). The end of the DNA aligns better with TRBJ2-1, so the J call may be wrong. The CDR3 consists of 12 residues. Germline values: CDR1 DFQATT, CDR2 SNEGSKA (reference sequence). This chain's CDR3 is CSARGSQNEQFL. The CDR3 nucleotides read TGCAGTGCTCGGGGGTCGCAGAATGAGCAGTTCTTA.

This clonotype was found many times. V is TRBV27 and J is TRBJ2-4; possibly TRBD2 for D (5 bases). The CDR3 runs 14 residues. Between the trimmed V and J ends, which lost 6 bases and 3 bases, there was a span of 12 bases. The germline gives CDR1 MNHEY, CDR2 SMNVEV (reference sequence). The CDR3 coding sequence is TGTGCCAGCAGCTTCCTTCGGGACAAAAACATTCAGTACTTC. It is translated as CASSFLRDKNIQYF.

This clonotype was detected a few times. This rearrangement joins TRBV7-8 to TRBJ1-1; the D gene is possibly TRBD1 (5 bases). V was pared by 5 bases and J by 4 bases, with 20 bases between. CDR1 and CDR2 from the germline V gene are SGHVS and FQNEAQ. The CDR3 has 16 residues. This CDR3 reads CASSPSMGVWGTEAFF. The CDR3 DNA reads TGTGCCAGCAGCCCGTCGATGGGGGTATGGGGCACTGAAGCTTTCTTT.

The table lists this clonotype with many counts. This chain's CDR3 is CASSQAVGTEAFF. The CDR3 bases are TGCGCCAGCAGCCAAGCCGTCGGGACAGAAGCTTTCTTT. The V gene is TRBV4-1, the J gene TRBJ1-1; TRBD1 might be the D (6 bases). Germline V lookup: CDR1 MGHRA, CDR2 YSYEKL. Trimming shortened V by 1 base and J by 8 bases, and 11 bases separated the two germline ends. This CDR3 is 13 amino acids long.

This clonotype appeared many times. The chain employs TRBV5-1 and TRBJ2-3; 13 bases align to TRBD2. The germline V gene has CDR1 SGHRS and CDR2 YFSETQ. There are 17 residues in the CDR3. V gave up 0 bases and J gave up 4 bases; unmatched junction bases: 5. The CDR3 is CASSLGTLAGGADTQYF. The CDR3 bases are TGCGCCAGCAGCTTGGGGACACTAGCGGGAGGGGCAGATACGCAGTATTTT.

Many counts were recorded for this clonotype. The chain is built from TRBV12-3 or TRBV12-4 and TRBJ2-7, with 14 bases that match TRBD2. J was trimmed by 3 bases and V by 6 bases; bases with no gene match: 1. CDR3 length: 14 amino acids. As DNA, the CDR3 is TGTGCCAGCAGGACTAGCGGGGGGGGCTACGAGCAGTACTTC. It is translated as CASRTSGGGYEQYF.

This clonotype showed up just a few times. The chain carries TRBV29-1 and TRBJ1-4; no reliable D call. Trimming took off 1 base at V and 5 bases at J, with 8 bases between the two ends. Germline CDR1 SQVTM, CDR2 ANQGSEA. The length of the CDR3 is 13 residues. CDR3 nucleotides: TGCAGCGTTGAAGCGAGCTGGAATGAAAAACTGTTTTTT. It specifies CSVEASWNEKLFF. Using reference TRBV29-1 and TRBJ1-4 for the parts outside the CDR3, the full variable domain is SAVISQKPSRDICQRGTSLTIQCQVDSQVTMMFWYRQQPGQSLTLIATANQGSEATYESGFVIDKFPISRPNLTFSTLTVSNMSPEDSSIYLCSVEASWNEKLFFGSGTQLSVL.

The chain employs TRBV20-1 and TRBJ1-2; D not resolved. Germline CDR1 and CDR2: DFQATT and SNEGSKA (reference sequence). The CDR3 contains 14 residues. Trimming took off 3 bases at V and 2 bases at J, with 13 bases between the two ends. The DNA for the CDR3 is TGCAGTGCTAGGGTAGAAAGCTTCAACTATGGCTACACCTTC. Residues: CSARVESFNYGYTF.

This clonotype was detected ten times or more. The chain links TRBV4-2 to TRBJ2-3; a weak D match, TRBD2 (5 bases). Trimming removed 0 bases from V and 2 bases from J, with 9 bases in between. The CDR3 runs to 15 residues. The germline gives CDR1 LGHNA, CDR2 YNFKEQ. In DNA form, the CDR3 reads TGTGCCAGCAGCCAAGATTATCGGGACACAGATACGCAGTATTTT. Its protein product is CASSQDYRDTDTQYF.

With regard to this clonotype: This sequence may be a read error, since a much larger clone differs from it by one base. This rearrangement joins TRBV10-3 to TRBJ2-1, with D possibly being TRBD1 or TRBD2 (5 bases each). The CDR3 extends over 13 amino acids. The germline V gene has CDR1 ENHRY and CDR2 SYGVKD. The CDR3 DNA reads TGTGCCATCAGTAGGGACGCAGACAATCAGCAGTTCTTC. This codes for CAISRDADNQQFF.

The chain employs TRBV30 and TRBJ1-2; D ambiguous. The germline V gene encodes CDR1 GTSNPN and CDR2 SVGIG (reference sequence). This CDR3 region has 13 residues. V was trimmed by 1 base and J by 6 bases, leaving 12 bases between them. CDR3 protein: CAWSALGGNGYTF. CDR3 nucleotide sequence: TGTGCCTGGAGTGCGCTAGGAGGGAATGGCTACACCTTC. Full variable domain (missing parts from reference TRBV30 and TRBJ1-2): SQTIHQWPATLVQPVGSPLSLECTVEGTSNPNLYWYRQAAGRGLQLLFYSVGIGQISSEVPQNLSASRPQDRQFILSSKKLLLSDSGFYLCAWSALGGNGYTFGSGTRLTVV.